A selection of T cell receptor beta chains follows, all from one sample in a study of beta chain features in type 1 diabetes. Sequenced by immunoSEQ multiplex PCR; TCRdb stores in-frame clones only, minus some. Of 310,000 or so clones listed, 7% to 10% are singletons. Sequenced material: central memory CD4+ T cells from blood. Receptor source: a man aged 25-40 years with type 1 diabetes. Both conserved end residues are trimmed from each CDR3. Clone sizes are given selectively: once, few, many, or a class where the clone is expanded.

>TRBJ1-6|TRBV4-3|few
ASSQDIKAFSGSPLH
>TRBJ1-1|TRBV20-1|.
SVQTVEAF
>TRBJ2-7|TRBV27|few
ASRPVGQDYEQY
>TRBJ2-2|TRBV2|few
ASSYPGSMNTGELF
>.|TRBV18|few
ASSSGQMYEQY
>TRBJ2-1|TRBV25-1|.
ASARGLAGGRHEQF
>TRBJ1-2|TRBV10-3|few
AISDQAGRSYGYT
>TRBJ1-5|TRBV4-1|few
ASSQEDRGRSGSNQPQH
>TRBJ2-3|TRBV7-2|few
ASSLTAGTTDTQY
>TRBJ2-1|TRBV7-2|.
ASSLARAGEQF
>TRBJ2-5|TRBV5-1|.
ASSGREETQY
>TRBJ1-1|TRBV10-2|few
ASSGQLNTEAF
>TRBJ1-3|TRBV28|many
ASSLQGGGNTIY
>TRBJ2-3|TRBV6-5|.
ASSGTGIRTQY
>TRBJ1-3|TRBV11-2|few
ASSFGSPGNTIY
>TRBJ2-3|TRBV25-1|few
ASSSVTKNPDTQY
>TRBJ1-2|TRBV6-5|few
ATSRAVHHAGYT
>TRBJ2-7|TRBV6-5|.
ASTSGGHEEQY
>TRBJ2-3|TRBV4-3|few
ASSQEGNTQY
>TRBJ2-3|TRBV5-6|few
ASSLGQGADTQY
>TRBJ2-3|TRBV6-5|few
ASSTLQGSTQY
>TRBJ1-6|TRBV27|.
ASSFKPGTVFVSPLH
>TRBJ1-5|TRBV7-2|few
ASSAGQNQPQH
>TRBJ1-1|TRBV5-1|.
ASSLLQMNTEAF
>TRBJ2-3|TRBV7-2|.
ASSLSTDTQY
>TRBJ2-7|TRBV5-6|few
ASSLSLGDYEQY
>TRBJ2-1|TRBV4-3|many
APREQF
>TRBJ1-3|TRBV7-8|few
ASSLAPVLFGNTIY
>TRBJ1-4|TRBV6-5|.
ASSYDHNEKLF
>TRBJ2-6|TRBV7-9|.
ASSPDRNLVANVLT
>TRBJ1-5|TRBV28|few
ASSLESSNQPQH
>TRBJ2-3|TRBV11-3|.
ASSLGGAYTQY
>TRBJ2-3|TRBV10-1|many
ASSDHLGGGKTDTQY
>TRBJ2-3|TRBV4-3|.
ASSQDDGFTDTQY
>TRBJ1-2|TRBV25-1|.
ASSEFDRGQGDGYT
>TRBJ1-1|TRBV30|few
AWTIPRGRGTEAF
>TRBJ2-5|TRBV7-6|once
ASSQNAAGVGETQY